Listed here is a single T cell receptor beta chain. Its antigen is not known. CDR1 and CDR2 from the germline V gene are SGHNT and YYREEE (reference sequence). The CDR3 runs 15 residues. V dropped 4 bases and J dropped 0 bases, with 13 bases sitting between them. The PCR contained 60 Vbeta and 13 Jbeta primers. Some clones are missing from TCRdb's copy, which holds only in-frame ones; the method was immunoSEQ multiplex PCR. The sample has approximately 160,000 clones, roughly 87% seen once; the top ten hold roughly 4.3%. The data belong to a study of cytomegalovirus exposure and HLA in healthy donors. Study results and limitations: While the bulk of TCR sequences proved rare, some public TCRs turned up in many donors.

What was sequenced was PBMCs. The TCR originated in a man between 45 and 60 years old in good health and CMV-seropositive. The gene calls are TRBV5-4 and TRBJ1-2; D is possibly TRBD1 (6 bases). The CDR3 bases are TGTGCCAGCAGCCCTCAAGACAGGACTAACTATGGCTACACCTTC. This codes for CASSPQDRTNYGYTF.